The 20 T cell receptor beta chains given below trace back to one sample, sequenced in a study of OX40 agonist ivuxolimab in advanced cancers. Method: immunoSEQ multiplex PCR; TCRdb's copy keeps in-frame clones and lacks some. This table has about 44,000 clones, around 80% appearing once. The material sequenced was CD4+ or CD8+ T cells sorted from blood, taken in a trial of the OX40 agonist ivuxolimab. These receptor sequences come from an adult with an advanced solid tumor such as melanoma, head and neck, liver or kidney cancer.

This chain joins TRBV7-9 and TRBJ2-3; TRBD1 or TRBD2 may be the D gene (5 bases each). The CDR3 runs 16 residues. Germline CDR1 reads SEHNR; CDR2 reads FQNEAQ (reference sequence). V gave up 2 bases and J gave up 4 bases, with 16 bases separating them. The CDR3, as DNA: TGTGCCAGCAGCTTAACAGGAGGCGGAGGAGCAGATACGCAGTATTTT. Its translation: CASSLTGGGGADTQYF.

The V and J genes are TRBV19 and TRBJ2-2; TRBD1 matches 9 bases. The length of the CDR3 is 16 residues. V lost 6 bases, J lost 6 bases, and 11 bases stayed unmatched. The germline V gene encodes CDR1 LNHDA and CDR2 SQIVND (reference sequence). The DNA for the CDR3 is TGTGCCAGTAGCACGGCCGGGGACAGGGAAGCCGGGGAGCTGTTTTTT. Protein sequence: CASSTAGDREAGELFF.

Only a few counts were recorded for this clone. The genes are TRBV6-5 and TRBJ1-1; 7 bases are shared with TRBD1. Germline CDR1 and CDR2: MNHEY and SVGAGI. The V gene end was trimmed by 8 bases and the J gene end by 0 bases; junction bases not matched to a gene: 3. This CDR3 region has 13 residues. The CDR3 region has the DNA TGTGCCAGCGGGGGACAGATGAACACTGAAGCTTTCTTT. It encodes CASGGQMNTEAFF.

The chain links TRBV6-5 to TRBJ2-3; possible D gene TRBD1, 6 bases. CDR3 size: 15 residues. With 5 bases removed from V and 5 bases from J, the gap between germline ends came to 17 bases. From germline, CDR1 is MNHEY and CDR2 SVGAGI. CDR3 bases: TGTGCCAGCAGTGCCCGACAGGAAAACCGAGATACGCAGTATTTT. This gives the protein CASSARQENRDTQYF.

This clone was detected a few times. This chain links TRBV21-1 with TRBJ2-7. TRBV21-1 is assigned pseudogene status. CDR3 size: 10 residues. The CDR3 nucleotides read TGTGCCAGCAGCAAGGGACCACAGTACTTC. Translating gives CASSKGPQYF.

This chain joins TRBV6-4 and TRBJ2-2, with 7 positions matching TRBD2. V was pared by 4 bases and J by 5 bases, with 7 bases of the junction left unmatched. Germline CDR1 and CDR2: MRHNA and SNTAGT. The CDR3 is made up of 15 amino acids. Here the CDR3 reads CASSANAGVTGELFF. CDR3 coding DNA: TGTGCCAGCAGTGCCAACGCGGGGGTAACCGGGGAGCTGTTTTTT.

This clone was seen just once. V gene TRBV2 combines with J gene TRBJ2-1; 7 bases match TRBD2. With 4 bases clipped from V and 5 bases from J, the junction kept 5 bases outside the gene matches. Germline V CDR1 and CDR2: SNHLY, FYNNEI. CDR3 length: 14 residues. The CDR3 reads CASSVGGRNNEQFF. For the CDR3, the DNA is TGTGCCAGCAGTGTGGGCGGGAGAAACAATGAGCAGTTCTTC.

This clone has a single count. The V call is TRBV29-1, the J call TRBJ1-2; D is perhaps TRBD1 (5 bases). In germline, CDR1 is SQVTM, CDR2 ANQGSEA. The V gene lost 6 bases and the J gene lost 7 bases, with 12 bases spanning the gap. This CDR3 has 11 residues. CDR3 amino acids: CSVVRGGGYTF. The CDR3 DNA reads TGCAGCGTGGTTCGCGGGGGTGGCTACACCTTC.

CDR3 in amino acids: CASKSSGNTGELFF. In DNA, the CDR3 is TGTGCCAGCAAGAGTAGCGGAAACACCGGGGAGCTGTTTTTT. The gene calls are TRBV7-9 and TRBJ2-2; TRBD2 is a possible D gene (6 bases). The V gene lost 7 bases and the J gene lost 2 bases, with 11 bases spanning the gap. Germline-derived CDR1 and CDR2 are SEHNR and FQNEAQ (reference sequence). The CDR3 length is 14 residues.

The rearrangement uses TRBV27 and TRBJ1-2, with 7 bases aligning to TRBD1. With V trimmed by 4 bases and J by 6 bases, 2 bases remained unmatched. The CDR3 runs to 12 residues. Germline V gene data show CDR1 as MNHEY and CDR2 as SMNVEV (reference sequence). The CDR3 DNA reads TGTGCCAGCAGTTCGACAGGGAATGGCTACACCTTC. Translated, it gives CASSSTGNGYTF.

The chain uses TRBV5-5 and TRBJ1-2; possibly TRBD1 for D (5 bases). The germline V gene encodes CDR1 SGHKS and CDR2 YYEKEE (reference sequence). The CDR3 is made up of 16 amino acids. Trimming cost V 5 bases and J 1 base, with 18 bases left between them. The CDR3 loop is CASSQIPGIGNYGYTF. CDR3 nucleotide sequence: TGTGCCAGCAGTCAGATCCCAGGGATAGGTAACTATGGCTACACCTTC.

The V gene is TRBV5-1, the J gene TRBJ2-5; 13 positions match TRBD2. The CDR3 totals 17 residues. Germline lookup yields CDR1 SGHRS and CDR2 YFSETQ. After removal of 2 bases from V and 4 bases from J, the junction contained 8 bases not matched to a gene. In DNA form, the CDR3 reads TGCGCCAGCAGCTTAAGAGGACTAGCGGGAGTGCTAGAGACCCAGTACTTC. Translation: CASSLRGLAGVLETQYF.

The CDR3 bases are TGTGCCAGCAGCTGGACGGGGGCACCTTACACTGAAGCTTTCTTT. Translating gives CASSWTGAPYTEAFF. The chain joins TRBV11-2 to TRBJ1-1, with D perhaps TRBD1 (6 bases). The length of the CDR3 is 15 residues. The V end was cut by 4 bases, the J end by 3 bases, with 15 bases between. CDR1 SGHAT and CDR2 FQNNGV come from the germline V gene.

The rearrangement uses TRBV5-1 and TRBJ2-1, with a possible D match to TRBD2 (5 bases). V was shortened by 1 base and J by 1 base, with 6 bases between the two germline ends. The V gene's germline CDR1 is SGHRS and CDR2 YFSETQ. The CDR3 runs to 14 residues. The DNA of the CDR3 is TGCGCCAGCAGCTTGAGAGGGTCCTACAATGAGCAGTTCTTC. It encodes CASSLRGSYNEQFF.

The CDR3 loop reads CASSSSEKLFF. Here the CDR3 DNA reads TGTGCCAGCAGTTCTAGCGAAAAACTGTTTTTT. The chain uses TRBV28 and TRBJ1-4; no firm D call. The V end lost 4 bases, the J end lost 8 bases, and 5 bases lay between the germline ends. The CDR3 is 11 residues long. Germline CDR1 and CDR2: MDHEN and SYDVKM. The entire variable domain, with the rest obtained from reference TRBV28 and TRBJ1-4, is as follows: DVKVTQSSRYLVKRTGEKVFLECVQDMDHENMFWYRQDPGLGLRLIYFSYDVKMKEKGDIPEGYSVSREKKERFSLILESASTNQTSMYLCASSSSEKLFFGSGTQLSVL.

Within the sample, this clone is medium-sized. The chain carries TRBV6-5 and TRBJ1-1, with D maybe TRBD1 (6 bases). The CDR3 has 13 amino acids. Germline V gene sequence: CDR1 MNHEY, CDR2 SVGAGI. V was cut by 2 bases and J by 4 bases, with 8 bases left in between. CDR3 nucleotides: TGTGCCAGCAGTTACCAGGGGAGCACTGAAGCTTTCTTT. Residues: CASSYQGSTEAFF.

This sequence joins TRBV5-4 and TRBJ2-7; possibly TRBD2 for D (7 bases). V dropped 0 bases and J dropped 3 bases, with 19 bases sitting between them. The length of the CDR3 is 17 residues. Germline CDR1 SGHNT, CDR2 YYREEE (reference sequence). Here the CDR3 DNA reads TGTGCCAGCAGCTTGGCCAGGTGGGGGCCGGGGGGCTACGAGCAGTACTTC. This translates into CASSLARWGPGGYEQYF.

V gene TRBV9 combines with J gene TRBJ1-3; TRBD1 might be the D (5 bases). The CDR3 sequence is 17 residues long. Per germline, CDR1 SGDLS and CDR2 YYNGEE. Trimming pared 1 base from V and 0 bases from J, leaving 14 bases between. The CDR3 DNA reads TGTGCCAGCAGCGTATCCACCGGGGGGGGCTCTGGAAACACCATATATTTT. Protein product: CASSVSTGGGSGNTIYF.

This sequence joins TRBV6-6 and TRBJ1-1; D unclear. Per the germline V gene, CDR1 is MNHNY and CDR2 is SVGAGI (reference sequence). CDR3 size: 15 residues. Trimming left V 2 bases short and J 2 bases short, with 12 bases between. CDR3 in amino acids: CASSYVVGSNTEAFF. The CDR3, as DNA: TGTGCCAGCAGTTACGTGGTGGGCAGTAACACTGAAGCTTTCTTT.

This sequence joins TRBV14 and TRBJ2-5; D unclear. There are 12 residues in the CDR3. CDR1 SGHDN and CDR2 FVKESK come from the germline V gene. V lost 4 bases to trimming and J lost 3 bases, with 6 bases between them. CDR3 DNA sequence: TGTGCCAGCAGCCGAGGAGAAGAGACCCAGTACTTC. This codes for CASSRGEETQYF.